The text below deals with one TCR beta chain. The antigen is unknown. Trimming pared 6 bases from V and 5 bases from J, leaving 23 bases between. In germline, CDR1 is SGDLS, CDR2 YYNGEE. The CDR3 totals 17 residues. Using immunoSEQ multiplex PCR, the repertoire was profiled, and TCRdb retains in-frame clones only, with some absent. Of more than 55,000 clones detected, 85% to 90% appear once; the ten largest clones hold 0.77%. Patients had blood sampled at baseline and again on cycle 4 day 1 and cycle 7 day 1. This entry is derived from a study of OX40 agonist ivuxolimab in advanced cancers. Findings of the study overall: Undetermined was the antigen specificity of the expanded peripheral T cells.

The chain has TRBV9 and TRBJ2-2, with D uncertain. The sequencing here drew on CD4+ or CD8+ T cells sorted from blood, taken in a trial of the OX40 agonist ivuxolimab. The clonotype was recovered from an adult with an advanced solid tumor such as melanoma, head and neck, liver or kidney cancer. Here the CDR3 DNA reads TGTGCCAGCACCCGAACGATCTTCACTCATACAACCGGGGAGCTGTTTTTT. As protein: CASTRTIFTHTTGELFF.